One sample yielded the 28 T cell receptor beta chains listed below, sequenced in a study of CD8 T cells in Susac syndrome. The authors reverse transcribed roughly 0.5 to 1 ug RNA with random hexamers. In TCRdb, the immunoSEQ multiplex PCR reads were re-called with MiXCR into one record per CDR3 protein. The table includes some 160,000 distinct CDR3 sequences, around 94% detected once. Sequencing was carried out using CD4+ T cells from PBMCs. Source of these receptors: a human donor with Susac syndrome.

The chain carries TRBV7-2 and TRBJ2-5, with 11 bases identical to TRBD1. Unmatched junction bases numbered 9, after V lost 5 bases and J lost 4 bases. The CDR3 is 16 residues long. Germline V lookup: CDR1 SGHTA, CDR2 FQGNSA. CDR3 protein: CASSPGGQGGGETQYF. The CDR3 DNA reads as TGTGCCAGCAGCCCCGGGGGACAGGGGGGCGGAGAGACCCAGTACTTC.

The chain uses TRBV15 and TRBJ2-7; TRBD1 might be the D (5 bases). From germline, CDR1 is LNHNV and CDR2 YYDKDF (reference sequence). The V end was cut by 3 bases, the J end by 0 bases, with 6 bases between. CDR3 length equals 13 residues. The CDR3: CATSSDSSYEQYF. CDR3 bases: TGTGCCACCAGCAGTGACAGCTCCTACGAGCAGTACTTC.

This clonotype was recorded only once. This chain connects TRBV4-1 to TRBJ2-5; D uncertain. V gave up 0 bases and J gave up 3 bases, with 8 bases separating them. The CDR3 loop spans 14 amino acids. Germline V gene data show CDR1 as MGHRA and CDR2 as YSYEKL. Here the CDR3 reads CASSQESREETQYF. DNA of the CDR3: TGCGCCAGCAGCCAAGAGAGCCGGGAAGAGACCCAGTACTTC.

The chain recombines TRBV19 with TRBJ2-5, with 9 positions matching TRBD2. The CDR3 runs to 18 residues. Germline assignment: CDR1 LNHDA and CDR2 SQIVND (reference sequence). J lost 2 bases, V lost 5 bases, and 15 bases had no gene match. CDR3 nucleotides: TGTGCCAGTAGTCCTATGGGGTATAGCGGGGGTAGACAAGAGACCCAGTACTTC. Its translation is CASSPMGYSGGRQETQYF.

This chain connects TRBV12-3 or TRBV12-4 to TRBJ1-4; TRBD1 is a possible D gene (6 bases). Deletions cut 6 bases from V and 5 bases from J, with 10 bases between. This CDR3 has 13 amino acids. CDR3 sequence: CASSRGGNEKLFF. CDR3 nucleotides: TGTGCCAGCAGCAGGGGTGGGAATGAAAAACTGTTTTTT.

The chain couples TRBV20-1 to TRBJ2-1; D is perhaps TRBD1 or TRBD2 (5 bases each). Per germline, CDR1 DFQATT and CDR2 SNEGSKA (reference sequence). The CDR3 has 14 amino acids. The V and J ends lost 1 base and 7 bases respectively, with 14 bases between them. The CDR3 loop is CSARGASKGNEQFF. In nucleotides, the CDR3 is TGCAGTGCTAGAGGGGCTAGCAAGGGGAATGAGCAGTTCTTC.

The V call is TRBV28, the J call TRBJ1-2; no definite D call. Germline V CDR1 and CDR2: MDHEN, SYDVKM. V was cut by 8 bases and J by 8 bases, with 12 bases left in between. The CDR3 spans 11 residues. The CDR3 DNA sequence: TGTGCCAGCGGGAAATTAAGGGGCTACACCTTC. Translation gives CASGKLRGYTF.

The rearrangement joins TRBV27 to TRBJ2-5, with D tentatively TRBD1 or TRBD2 (6 bases each). Germline V lookup: CDR1 MNHEY, CDR2 SMNVEV (reference sequence). The CDR3 extends over 14 amino acids. Between the trimmed V and J ends, which lost 3 bases and 4 bases, there was a span of 12 bases. The CDR3 sequence: CASSLTGAGETQYF. DNA for the CDR3: TGTGCCAGCAGTTTGACGGGGGCGGGAGAGACCCAGTACTTC.

V is TRBV24-1 and J is TRBJ2-1, with a weak D call TRBD2 (6 bases). With 7 bases removed from V and 8 bases from J, the gap between germline ends came to 11 bases. The CDR3 contains 12 residues. The germline V gene has CDR1 KGHDR and CDR2 SFDVKD. The CDR3 region has the DNA TGTGCCACCAGGGGCTCGGGAGATGAGCAGTTCTTC. It codes for CATRGSGDEQFF.

The V and J genes are TRBV7-9 and TRBJ2-4; D is perhaps TRBD2 (5 bases). In germline, CDR1 is SEHNR, CDR2 FQNEAQ (reference sequence). V dropped 5 bases and J dropped 5 bases, with 19 bases sitting between them. CDR3 size: 16 residues. The CDR3 coding sequence is TGTGCCAGCAGCCCTCATCCCTCCTTCGGGGAAAACATTCAGTACTTC. This encodes CASSPHPSFGENIQYF. Together with reference TRBV7-9 and TRBJ2-4, the CDR3 gives the full variable domain: DTGVSQNPRHKITKRGQNVTFRCDPISEHNRLYWYRQTLGQGPEFLTYFQNEAQLEKSRLLSDRFSAERPKGSFSTLEIQRTEQGDSAMYLCASSPHPSFGENIQYFGAGTRLSVL.

The chain has TRBV15 and TRBJ2-3; 14 nucleotides line up with TRBD2. V was clipped by 3 bases and J by 2 bases; unmatched bases: 10. CDR1 is LNHNV, CDR2 YYDKDF, per germline (reference sequence). CDR3 size: 19 residues. CDR3 residues: CATSSVTTSGGAPTDTQYF. The DNA of the CDR3 is TGTGCCACCAGCAGCGTCACGACTAGCGGGGGGGCCCCCACAGATACGCAGTATTTT.

The chain carries TRBV20-1 and TRBJ2-5; D remains unclear. Germline lookup yields CDR1 DFQATT and CDR2 SNEGSKA (reference sequence). Trimming took off 2 bases at V and 5 bases at J, with 3 bases between the two ends. The CDR3 covers 10 residues. This CDR3 is CSARSETQYF. The CDR3 DNA sequence: TGCAGTGCTAGATCCGAGACCCAGTACTTC.

The chain is built from TRBV20-1 and TRBJ2-1, with D possibly matching TRBD2 (6 bases). There are 13 residues in the CDR3. Germline V CDR1 and CDR2: DFQATT, SNEGSKA (reference sequence). V was trimmed by 4 bases and J by 8 bases, leaving 15 bases between them. Here the CDR3 reads CSAKGRPRDEQFF. CDR3 bases: TGCAGTGCTAAGGGGAGGCCTAGGGATGAGCAGTTCTTC.

The V gene is TRBV30, the J gene TRBJ1-3, with D perhaps TRBD1 (6 bases). V shed 0 bases and J shed 3 bases, with 12 bases lying between them. The V gene's germline CDR1 is GTSNPN and CDR2 SVGIG (reference sequence). The CDR3 sequence is 15 residues long. The CDR3 DNA reads as TGTGCCTGGAGTGTAAAGGGGGATAATGGAAACACCATATATTTT. Translated, it gives CAWSVKGDNGNTIYF. Variable domain in full (rest from reference TRBV30 and TRBJ1-3): SQTIHQWPATLVQPVGSPLSLECTVEGTSNPNLYWYRQAAGRGLQLLFYSVGIGQISSEVPQNLSASRPQDRQFILSSKKLLLSDSGFYLCAWSVKGDNGNTIYFGEGSWLTVV.

Here the CDR3 reads CASRGPTGTPETF. The CDR3 DNA reads TGTGCCAGTAGGGGTCCTACCGGGACCCCAGAGACCTTC. This chain uses TRBV19 with TRBJ1-2; D might be TRBD1 (5 bases). In germline, CDR1 is LNHDA, CDR2 SQIVND (reference sequence). Between the trimmed V and J ends, which lost 6 bases and 14 bases, there was a span of 22 bases. The CDR3 is made up of 13 amino acids.

This chain connects TRBV29-1 to TRBJ1-5; D gene uncertain. V lost 6 bases to trimming and J lost 4 bases, with 7 bases between them. CDR3 length equals 11 residues. Germline-derived CDR1 and CDR2 are SQVTM and ANQGSEA. The CDR3 reads CSVGSNQPQHF. The CDR3 nucleotides are TGCAGCGTGGGGAGTAATCAGCCCCAGCATTTT. Full variable domain (outside the CDR3, taken from reference TRBV29-1 and TRBJ1-5): SAVISQKPSRDICQRGTSLTIQCQVDSQVTMMFWYRQQPGQSLTLIATANQGSEATYESGFVIDKFPISRPNLTFSTLTVSNMSPEDSSIYLCSVGSNQPQHFGDGTRLSIL.

V usage is TRBV7-6 and J usage is TRBJ2-2; TRBD1 matches 9 bases. V lost 5 bases, J lost 7 bases, and 14 bases stayed unmatched. The CDR3 totals 17 residues. The germline CDR1 and CDR2 sequences are SGHVS and FNYEAQ. CDR3 bases: TGTGCCAGCAGCCTAGGGCGAGGGACAGGGTCGAGCGGGGAGCTGTTTTTT. Its protein product is CASSLGRGTGSSGELFF.

The rearrangement links TRBV7-2 to TRBJ2-1; 8 bases map to TRBD2. V shed 3 bases and J 14 bases; nucleotides not matched to a gene: 6. This CDR3 contains 12 residues. The germline V gene has CDR1 SGHTA and CDR2 FQGNSA. The CDR3 coding sequence is TGTGCCAGCAGCTTTGCGGGGGGCCGAGAGTTCTTC. Protein: CASSFAGGREFF.

The chain has TRBV5-6 and TRBJ2-3, with D unresolved. V lost 3 bases to trimming and J lost 1 base, with 9 bases between them. The CDR3 consists of 14 residues. The germline CDR1 and CDR2 sequences are SGHDT and YYEEEE. For the CDR3, the DNA is TGTGCCAGCAGCTCCCTCCCGGGCACAGATACGCAGTATTTT. Its protein product is CASSSLPGTDTQYF. Looking up the rest from reference TRBV5-6 and TRBJ2-3 gives the full variable domain: DAGVTQSPTHLIKTRGQQVTLRCSPKSGHDTVSWYQQALGQGPQFIFQYYEEEERQRGNFPDRFSGHQFPNYSSELNVNALLLGDSALYLCASSSLPGTDTQYFGPGTRLTVL.

The chain carries TRBV12-3 or TRBV12-4 and TRBJ1-2; 10 nucleotides line up with TRBD1. J was trimmed by 4 bases and V by 3 bases; bases with no gene match: 2. The length of the CDR3 is 14 residues. CDR3 loop: CASSFRDRGYGYTF. CDR3 sequence (DNA): TGTGCCAGCAGTTTTAGGGACAGGGGCTATGGCTACACCTTC.

The V and J genes are TRBV2 and TRBJ2-1; 9 nucleotides line up with TRBD1. CDR3 length: 15 amino acids. J gave up 4 bases and V 6 bases, and 7 bases lay outside the gene matches. From germline, CDR1 is SNHLY and CDR2 FYNNEI. The CDR3 spells CASRATGTGYNEQFF. CDR3 nucleotides: TGTGCCAGCAGGGCAACCGGGACAGGGTACAATGAGCAGTTCTTC.

V usage is TRBV20-1 and J usage is TRBJ1-5, with no clear D. Trimming left V 0 bases short and J 2 bases short, with 11 bases between. Per the germline V gene, CDR1 is DFQATT and CDR2 is SNEGSKA (reference sequence). The CDR3 has 15 residues. The CDR3 coding sequence is TGCAGTGCTAGAGAGGGTATGTGGGGCAATCAGCCCCAGCATTTT. Protein: CSAREGMWGNQPQHF.

CDR3 nucleotide sequence: TGTGCCAGCAGCTTAGCCCCGGGGGTCAATCAGCCCCAGCATTTT. Amino acid sequence: CASSLAPGVNQPQHF. The chain couples TRBV7-8 to TRBJ1-5; TRBD1 might be the D (5 bases). In germline, CDR1 is SGHVS, CDR2 FQNEAQ. Between the trimmed V and J ends, which lost 0 bases and 3 bases, there was a span of 9 bases. This CDR3 is 15 amino acids long.

The chain has TRBV5-4 and TRBJ2-2, with 11 bases aligning to TRBD2. Per germline, CDR1 SGHNT and CDR2 YYREEE (reference sequence). The ends lost 4 bases at V and 1 base at J; junction bases unmatched: 6. The CDR3 contains 17 residues. In DNA form, the CDR3 reads TGTGCCAGCAGCCCGGGACTAGCGGAGTTGAACACCGGGGAGCTGTTTTTT. Encoded protein: CASSPGLAELNTGELFF.

The chain couples TRBV25-1 to TRBJ2-7; 7 bases match TRBD2. The CDR3 consists of 11 residues. Germline CDR1 and CDR2: MGHDK and SYGVNS. V lost 4 bases, J lost 6 bases, and 0 bases stayed unmatched. The CDR3 loop reads CASSVAGEQYF. CDR3 DNA: TGTGCCAGCAGTGTAGCGGGCGAGCAGTACTTC.

The chain links TRBV3-1 to TRBJ1-3; D is unclear. Germline V gene sequence: CDR1 LGHDT, CDR2 YNNKEL (reference sequence). The ends were cut back, 1 base at V and 4 bases at J, with 5 bases in the middle. The CDR3 length is 13 residues. The CDR3 coding sequence is TGTGCCAGCAGCCAAGTTGCGGGAAACACCATATATTTT. Translating gives CASSQVAGNTIYF.

V usage is TRBV3-1 and J usage is TRBJ1-2; TRBD1 aligns across 7 bases. From germline, CDR1 is LGHDT and CDR2 YNNKEL (reference sequence). CDR3 size: 18 residues. V trimming: 5 bases; J trimming: 4 bases; junction bases outside the gene matches: 19. The CDR3 spells CASSSISPLPTGIYGYTF. The CDR3 DNA follows: TGTGCCAGCAGCTCCATCTCTCCTTTACCGACAGGGATCTATGGCTACACCTTC.

The V gene is TRBV2, the J gene TRBJ1-1; D not resolved. Per the germline V gene, CDR1 is SNHLY and CDR2 is FYNNEI. V was trimmed by 7 bases and J by 1 base, leaving 16 bases between them. The CDR3 extends over 15 amino acids. The CDR3 nucleotides are TGTGCCAGCACCTTCTTGGGGTCGGGGAACACTGAAGCTTTCTTT. Protein: CASTFLGSGNTEAFF.